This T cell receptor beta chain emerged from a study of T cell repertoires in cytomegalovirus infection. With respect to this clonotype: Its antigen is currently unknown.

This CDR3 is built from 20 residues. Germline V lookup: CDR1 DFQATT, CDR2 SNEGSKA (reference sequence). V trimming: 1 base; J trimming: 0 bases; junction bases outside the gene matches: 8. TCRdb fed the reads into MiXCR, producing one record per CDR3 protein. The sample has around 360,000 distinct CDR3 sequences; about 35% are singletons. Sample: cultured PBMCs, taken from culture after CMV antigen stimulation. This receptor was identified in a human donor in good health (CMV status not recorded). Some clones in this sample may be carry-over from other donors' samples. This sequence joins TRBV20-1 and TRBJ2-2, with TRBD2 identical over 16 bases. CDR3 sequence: CSARVIPGLAGGTNTGELFF. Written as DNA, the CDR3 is TGCAGTGCTAGAGTGATCCCGGGACTAGCGGGAGGGACGAACACCGGGGAGCTGTTTTTT.